This T cell receptor (beta chain) comes out of a study of T cells after yellow fever vaccination (dated by TCRdb to between 2018 and 2021). The study in broad terms: The SMART-Seq v4 Ultra Low Input RNA kit was used to prepare libraries from fractions with low cell numbers. Bulk TCR alpha and beta repertoires were sequenced longitudinally to track T-cell clones before and after primary and booster YFV17D yellow fever vaccination. Two healthy male donors made up the cohort, one aged 18 to 29 years and the other aged 30 to 40 years. Blood was drawn at multiple timepoints before and after primary and secondary immunization, with bulk PBMC replicates and cell subsets isolated. What the research found in general, with its limitations: Only a couple of donors were included in the study, so the extent to which the findings can be generalized is limited. The secondary T-cell response was found to be weaker but faster than the primary response, with a peak reached on day 5 rather than on day 15. After the booster, most of the clones that had expanded following primary vaccination were detected again (roughly 96% of CD4 and around 90% of CD8), which suggests that memory was broadly maintained. A small share of clonotypes was detected in both CD4 and CD8 compartments, with the overlap likely arising from convergent recombination. Because abundant contaminating clonotypes from the bulk population could be contained in FACS-sorted repertoires, computational filtering was required.

Synthesis of TCR cDNA relied on 5'RACE template switching, a step that introduced a universal primer site along with unique molecular identifiers. Priming of cDNA synthesis was performed from both the TCR alpha and TCR beta constant segments. Library amplification used two PCR steps, and the second PCR step added sample barcodes and sequencing adapters. Sequencing of libraries was performed on Illumina HiSeq 2500 (2x100 bp) or NovaSeq (2x150 bp). In the original analysis: MIGEC handled demultiplexing of reads and collapsing into UMI consensus sequences, while MiXCR performed V(D)J alignment. Using edgeR on replicate PBMC samples, clonotypes were called vaccine-responding if FDR was below 0.01 and the log2 fold change was above 5 up to day 15. CD4 or CD8 identity was assigned to each bulk clonotype according to whether the clonotype was present at higher abundance in the sequenced CD4 repertoire or the sequenced CD8 repertoire. TCRdb applied fastp at Q25 and MiXCR to the public reads, then kept only in-frame beta chains. Every entry covers one CDR3 protein and lists the most common genes and DNA from its rows. V and J calls and clone size were set by TCRdb, not the authors. This sample gives 450,000 to 550,000 distinct CDR3 sequences in total; around a fifth of them show up just once. The ten largest clones represent around 16% of the sample.

The CDR3 starts with the cysteine, ends with the phenylalanine, and has 16 residues. The only DNA kept is the CDR3, 48 bases in frame from the first base. CDR1 and CDR2 (DFQATT, SNEGSKA) derive from the germline V gene (reference sequence). V sheds 6 bases and J sheds 0 bases, leaving 18 bases between their ends. What the treatment or condition label conveys for this sample: live attenuated yellow fever vaccine strain. At every blood-draw timepoint, two biological replicates of bulk PBMCs were collected. PBMCs were isolated from peripheral blood using a standard Ficoll-Paque protocol. RNA was extracted with TriZol from bulk PBMCs, CD4 and CD8 fractions, and dextramer-positive and dextramer-negative fractions. Comments on this clonotype: Its antigen specificity is not known. No base quality values were provided; no much bigger clone lies one nucleotide off.

This sequence uses TRBV20-1 and TRBJ1-5; no D segment can be confidently identified. Specimen: PBMCs, collected approximately 22 days after the first yellow fever vaccination. The receptor was derived from a man in his late teens or twenties who received the YFV17D yellow fever vaccine. CDR3 region: CSAPEPGLHSNQPQHF. The DNA sequence is as follows: TGCAGTGCCCCCGAGCCGGGATTACATAGCAATCAGCCCCAGCATTTT.